These T cell receptor beta chains were read from a single sample in a study of T-cell memory formation after mild COVID-19. MiXCR, applied by TCRdb to the 5' RACE reads, yields one record per CDR3 protein. The data contain roughly 80,000 distinct CDR3 sequences, around 13% of them singletons. The material sequenced was PBMCs or a T cell subset sorted from them (not recorded which). Receptors were obtained from an adult woman who had mild COVID-19 (a few samples of this study predate the infection). Cell type and time point are not known. The CDR3 runs from the conserved cysteine through the conserved F or W. D genes are given only for firm matches. Only some rows state a clone size, as once, few, many or a class for expanded clones.

v_call,j_call,d_call,clone_size,cdr3_length,cdr3_aa,cdr3_nt
TRBV25-1,TRBJ2-2,-,few,14,CASARRGEAGELFF,TGTGCCAGCGCTCGCAGAGGGGAGGCCGGGGAGCTGTTTTTT
TRBV19,TRBJ2-5,-,few,15,CASSTTPGVGETQYF,TGTGCCAGTAGTACCACCCCGGGAGTGGGTGAGACCCAGTACTTC
TRBV5-1,TRBJ1-1,TRBD1,-,17,CASSPYRDRGLNTEAFF,TGCGCCAGCAGCCCATACCGGGACAGGGGGCTTAACACTGAAGCTTTCTTT
TRBV7-9,TRBJ1-1,-,-,13,CASSLWPGTEAFF,TGTGCCAGCAGCTTATGGCCTGGCACTGAAGCTTTCTTT
TRBV5-5,TRBJ2-7,TRBD2,few,13,CASSPAGGGEQYF,TGTGCCAGCAGCCCGGCGGGGGGAGGCGAGCAGTACTTC
TRBV14,TRBJ2-1,TRBD2,-,18,CASSQSFAGGPPYNEQFF,TGTGCCAGCAGCCAAAGTTTCGCGGGAGGGCCCCCCTACAATGAGCAGTTCTTC
TRBV5-1,TRBJ2-1,-,few,15,CASTIAEDSYNEQFF,TGCGCCAGCACCATAGCGGAGGACTCCTACAATGAGCAGTTCTTC
TRBV12-5,TRBJ1-2,TRBD1,few,14,CASANGQGGDGYTF,TGTGCTAGTGCTAACGGCCAGGGGGGCGATGGCTACACCTTC
TRBV6-5,TRBJ1-1,-,-,13,CASSGLLNTEAFF,TGTGCCAGCAGTGGCCTTTTGAACACTGAAGCTTTCTTT
TRBV12-3/TRBV12-4,TRBJ2-3,TRBD1,few,23,CASSFYFGVHHQADRGRTDTQYF,TGTGCCAGCAGTTTTTATTTTGGGGTTCACCATCAGGCCGACAGGGGAAGGACAGATACGCAGTATTTT
TRBV7-9,TRBJ1-5,-,few,15,CASSPGDWGNQPQHF,TGTGCCAGCAGCCCAGGGGATTGGGGCAATCAGCCCCAGCATTTT
TRBV5-1,TRBJ2-3,-,-,15,CASSLGQVWTDTQYF,TGCGCCAGCAGCTTGGGGCAGGTTTGGACAGATACGCAGTATTTT
TRBV6-6,TRBJ2-7,TRBD1,few,14,CASSSGTASLEQYF,TGTGCCAGCAGTTCCGGGACAGCCAGCCTCGAGCAGTACTTC
TRBV7-2,TRBJ1-2,-,-,13,CASSLGYNAGYTF,TGTGCCAGCAGCTTAGGTTATAATGCAGGCTACACCTTC
TRBV9,TRBJ2-3,-,-,13,CASNGLSTDTQYF,TGTGCCAGCAACGGGCTAAGCACAGATACGCAGTATTTT
TRBV6-2/TRBV6-3,TRBJ1-1,TRBD1,-,16,CASSPGQDVGDTEAFF,TGTGCCAGCAGCCCCGGACAGGACGTGGGGGACACTGAAGCTTTCTTT
TRBV5-6,TRBJ2-7,-,-,14,CASSPGRGSVQQYF,TGTGCCAGCAGCCCGGGACGGGGCTCTGTGCAGCAGTACTTC
TRBV5-1,TRBJ2-7,-,few,12,CASRGDSEKQYF,TGCGCCAGCAGGGGCGACTCGGAGAAGCAGTACTTC
TRBV6-5,TRBJ2-7,TRBD1,few,14,CASSYATGGHEQYF,TGTGCCAGCAGTTACGCGACAGGGGGCCACGAGCAGTACTTC
TRBV6-4,TRBJ2-2,TRBD1,few,15,CASSLDRGETGELFF,TGTGCCAGCAGTCTTGACAGGGGAGAGACCGGGGAGCTGTTTTTT
TRBV6-6,TRBJ2-1,-,few,12,CATSLTYNEQFF,TGTGCCACCAGTCTCACCTACAATGAGCAGTTCTTC
TRBV20-1,TRBJ2-3,TRBD1,-,12,CSGQGVTDTQYF,TGCAGTGGCCAGGGGGTGACAGATACGCAGTATTTT
TRBV7-9,TRBJ2-7,-,few,15,CASSLGKFPIYEQYF,TGTGCCAGCAGCTTAGGAAAGTTCCCAATCTACGAGCAGTACTTC
TRBV20-1,TRBJ2-5,-,few,16,CSATSPWGVGQETQYF,TGCAGTGCTACCTCCCCTTGGGGAGTGGGCCAAGAGACCCAGTACTTC
TRBV5-1,TRBJ1-1,-,few,13,CASAFVRGAEAFF,TGCGCCAGCGCGTTCGTCAGGGGCGCTGAAGCTTTCTTT
TRBV9,TRBJ2-2,-,-,16,CASSEGLSSLTGELFF,TGTGCCAGCAGTGAGGGCCTATCCTCCCTCACCGGGGAGCTGTTTTTT
TRBV20-1,TRBJ2-1,-,-,12,CSARDVGVEQFF,TGCAGTGCTAGAGATGTCGGGGTTGAGCAGTTCTTC
TRBV12-3/TRBV12-4,TRBJ2-7,-,-,14,CASSPPGVTYEQYF,TGTGCCAGCAGCCCCCCGGGGGTGACCTACGAGCAGTACTTC
TRBV11-2,TRBJ1-1,-,-,19,CASSLYSGGGPSPNTEAFF,TGTGCCAGCAGCTTATATTCGGGTGGGGGGCCTTCCCCTAACACTGAAGCTTTCTTT
TRBV7-6,TRBJ1-1,-,few,15,CASSLGGPEGTEAFF,TGTGCCAGCAGCTTAGGAGGGCCCGAGGGCACTGAAGCTTTCTTT
TRBV4-2,TRBJ2-7,-,-,14,CASSQEGSAYEQYF,TGTGCCAGCAGCCAAGAAGGAAGCGCCTACGAGCAGTACTTC
TRBV4-2,TRBJ1-2,-,-,13,CASSPGDIYGYTF,TGTGCCAGCAGCCCTGGGGACATCTATGGCTACACCTTC
TRBV4-2,TRBJ1-2,-,-,14,CASSQDSGLLYYTF,TGTGCCAGCAGCCAAGATTCTGGTTTGCTTTACTACACATTC
TRBV7-8,TRBJ2-2,-,few,14,CASSLRGDTGELFF,TGTGCCAGCAGCTTAAGAGGGGACACCGGGGAGCTGTTTTTT
TRBV7-2,TRBJ2-2,-,-,18,CASSSPPLTGSSTGELFF,TGTGCCAGCAGCTCTCCGCCCCTCACAGGGTCCAGCACCGGGGAGCTGTTTTTT
TRBV10-3,TRBJ1-1,TRBD1,-,12,CAIGQGATEAFF,TGTGCCATCGGGCAGGGGGCCACTGAAGCTTTCTTT
TRBV11-2,TRBJ1-2,-,few,14,CASSLTLANYGYTF,TGTGCCAGCAGCTTAACCTTAGCTAACTATGGCTACACCTTC
TRBV9,TRBJ1-5,-,-,14,CASSVGGSNQPQHF,TGTGCCAGCAGCGTAGGTGGAAGCAATCAGCCCCAGCATTTT
TRBV7-9,TRBJ2-1,-,medium-sized,12,CASSLLGAEQFF,TGTGCCAGCAGCCTCCTAGGAGCCGAGCAGTTCTTC
TRBV12-3/TRBV12-4,TRBJ2-2,-,few,13,CAIQGSRTGELFF,TGTGCCATCCAGGGGAGTAGGACCGGGGAGCTGTTTTTT
TRBV4-1,TRBJ1-1,-,-,12,CASSLTGIGAFF,TGCGCCAGCAGCCTTACAGGGATAGGAGCTTTCTTT
TRBV13,TRBJ2-5,-,few,12,CASSPNRETQYF,TGTGCCAGCAGCCCCAACCGGGAGACCCAGTACTTC
TRBV4-1,TRBJ2-1,TRBD1,-,15,CASSQWGQGYNEQFF,TGCGCCAGCAGCCAATGGGGACAGGGTTACAATGAGCAGTTCTTC
TRBV20-1,TRBJ2-7,-,few,14,CSAANPRENYEQYF,TGCAGTGCTGCCAATCCCCGGGAGAACTACGAGCAGTACTTC
TRBV5-1,TRBJ2-1,TRBD1,many,15,CASSPRDRGDVEQFF,TGCGCCAGCAGCCCCCGGGACAGGGGGGACGTTGAGCAGTTCTTC
TRBV24-1,TRBJ2-1,-,-,13,CATSDLLWDEQFF,TGTGCCACCAGTGATTTGTTGTGGGATGAGCAGTTCTTC
TRBV4-3,TRBJ2-1,-,-,14,CASSQDLELYEQFF,TGCGCCAGCAGCCAAGATCTCGAGCTATATGAGCAGTTCTTC
TRBV6-2/TRBV6-3,TRBJ2-7,-,few,12,CASSYGSNEQYF,TGTGCCAGCAGTTACGGTAGCAACGAGCAGTACTTC